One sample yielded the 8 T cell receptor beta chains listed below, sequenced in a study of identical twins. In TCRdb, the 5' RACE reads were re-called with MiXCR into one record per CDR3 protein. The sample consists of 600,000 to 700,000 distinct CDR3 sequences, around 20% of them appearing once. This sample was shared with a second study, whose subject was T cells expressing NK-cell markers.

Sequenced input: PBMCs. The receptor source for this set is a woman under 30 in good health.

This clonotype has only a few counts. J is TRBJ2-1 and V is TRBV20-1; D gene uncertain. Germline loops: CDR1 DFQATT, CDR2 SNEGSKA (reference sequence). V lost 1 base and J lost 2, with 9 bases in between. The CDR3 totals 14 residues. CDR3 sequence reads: CSARAPGPYNEQFF. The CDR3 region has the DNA TGCAGTGCTAGAGCCCCGGGCCCCTACAATGAGCAGTTCTTC.

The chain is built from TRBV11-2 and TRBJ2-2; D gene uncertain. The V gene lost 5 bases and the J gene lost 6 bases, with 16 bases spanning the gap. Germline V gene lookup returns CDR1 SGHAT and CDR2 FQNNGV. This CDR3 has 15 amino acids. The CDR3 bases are TGTGCCAGCAGCCCCCGGTCGTTTGGGGCCGGGGAGCTGTTTTTT. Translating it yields CASSPRSFGAGELFF.

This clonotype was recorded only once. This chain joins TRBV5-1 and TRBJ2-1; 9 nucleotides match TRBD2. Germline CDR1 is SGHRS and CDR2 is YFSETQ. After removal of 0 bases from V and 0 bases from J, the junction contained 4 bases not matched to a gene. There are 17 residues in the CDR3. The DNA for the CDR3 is TGCGCCAGCAGCTTGGGGCATAGCGGGAGCTCCTACAATGAGCAGTTCTTC. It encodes CASSLGHSGSSYNEQFF.

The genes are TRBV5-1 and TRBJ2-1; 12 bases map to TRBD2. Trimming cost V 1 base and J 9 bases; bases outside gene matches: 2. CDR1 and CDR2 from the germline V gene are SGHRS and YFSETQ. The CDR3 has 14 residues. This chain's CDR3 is CASSLKLAGGEQFF. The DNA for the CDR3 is TGCGCCAGCAGCTTGAAACTAGCGGGGGGTGAGCAGTTCTTC.

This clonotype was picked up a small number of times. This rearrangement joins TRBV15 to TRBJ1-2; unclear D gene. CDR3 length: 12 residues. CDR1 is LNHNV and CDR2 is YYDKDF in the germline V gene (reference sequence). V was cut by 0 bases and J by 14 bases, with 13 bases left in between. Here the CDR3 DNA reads TGTGCCACCAGCAGAGATTTGGCAGGTTGGACCTTC. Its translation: CATSRDLAGWTF.

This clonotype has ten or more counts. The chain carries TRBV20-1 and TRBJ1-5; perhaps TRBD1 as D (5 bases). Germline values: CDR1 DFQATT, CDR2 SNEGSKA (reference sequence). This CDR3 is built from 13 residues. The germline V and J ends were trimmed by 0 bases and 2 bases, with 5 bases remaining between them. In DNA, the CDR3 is TGCAGTGCTAGAGAAGGGGGCAATCAGCCCCAGCATTTT. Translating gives CSAREGGNQPQHF.

This CDR3 reads CASSPRQDTGELFF. CDR3 coding DNA: TGTGCCAGCTCACCAAGGCAGGACACCGGGGAGCTGTTTTTT. The chain carries TRBV18 and TRBJ2-2; D gene ambiguous. The CDR3 covers 14 residues. V lost 2 bases and J lost 3, with 7 bases in between. Germline V gives CDR1 KGHSH, CDR2 LQKENI.

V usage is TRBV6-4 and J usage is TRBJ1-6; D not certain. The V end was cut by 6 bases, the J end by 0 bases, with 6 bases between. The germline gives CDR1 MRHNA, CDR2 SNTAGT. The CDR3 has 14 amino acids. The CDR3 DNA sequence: TGTGCCAGCAGGGAAAGCTCCTATAATTCACCCCTCCACTTT. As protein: CASRESSYNSPLHF.